Listed below are T cell receptor beta chains from one sample, sequenced in a study of blood T cell repertoires in COVID-19. Profiled with immunoSEQ multiplex PCR; TCRdb holds only in-frame clones, not every one. This table holds some 250,000 clones, about 82% found once. Sequences were obtained from peripheral blood. These receptors came from an elderly man with acute or convalescent COVID-19. The CDR3 runs from the conserved cysteine through the conserved F or W.

TRBJ1-1,TRBV6-2/TRBV6-3,CASSSPGDSTEAFF
TRBJ1-1,TRBV5-1,CASSWGDRARTTEAFF
TRBJ1-2,TRBV7-2,CASSLGAGGMYGYTF
TRBJ1-2,TRBV19,CASSAGEGRVVRSGYTF
TRBJ2-3,TRBV5-4,CASSLAGGRTDTQYF
TRBJ2-5,TRBV27,CASSLASGGAPETQYF
TRBJ2-3,TRBV7-2,CASSPGLARSDTQYF
TRBJ1-2,TRBV10-3,CAISDPPGSYGYTF
TRBJ1-5,TRBV18,CASSPPASNQPQHF
TRBJ2-3,TRBV5-5,CASSLDGRGGTDTQYF
TRBJ1-4,TRBV5-4,CASSLRGGGMVEKLFF
TRBJ2-1,TRBV5-1,CASSPWTSGRAEYNEQFF
TRBJ2-3,TRBV19,CASSLGLAAIDTQYF
TRBJ1-1,TRBV5-1,CASSYYRGQGTEAFF
TRBJ1-2,TRBV5-1,CASSLARADGYTF
TRBJ1-2,TRBV18,CASSDTTGMDGYTF
TRBJ2-1,TRBV6-4,CASSDWGGSYNEQFF
TRBJ2-5,TRBV6-5,CASSPAPRGGETQYF
TRBJ2-2,TRBV12-3/TRBV12-4,CASGHTNTGELFF
TRBJ1-3,TRBV11-2,CASSREYSGNTIYF
TRBJ2-3,TRBV18,CASSAASSTDTQYF
TRBJ1-3,TRBV6-5,CASSPETGRNTIYF